One and the same sample provided the 27 T cell receptor beta chains below, sequenced in a study of T cell responses to AZD1222 COVID-19 vaccine. Here immunoSEQ multiplex PCR was the method, and the copy in TCRdb shows in-frame clones only, minus some. The sample consists of over 95,000 clones, 87% of them appearing once. This material consisted of peripheral blood, taken on day 0 of AZD1222 vaccination. These TCRs come from an adult in good health.

The chain links TRBV29-1 to TRBJ1-2; D gene ambiguous. This CDR3 is 11 amino acids long. Germline loops: CDR1 SQVTM, CDR2 ANQGSEA. Trimming took off 6 bases at V and 6 bases at J, with 11 bases between the two ends. The CDR3 is CSVGVRDGYTF. The CDR3 DNA reads as TGCAGCGTGGGAGTGAGGGATGGCTACACCTTC.

The chain carries TRBV6-6 and TRBJ1-1, with 8 nucleotides matching TRBD1. The CDR3 consists of 15 residues. The V gene end was trimmed by 6 bases and the J gene end by 6 bases; junction bases not matched to a gene: 12. CDR1 MNHNY and CDR2 SVGAGI come from the germline V gene (reference sequence). The CDR3: CASSQRQGMVAEAFF. CDR3 coding DNA: TGTGCCAGCAGCCAGAGACAGGGGATGGTGGCTGAAGCTTTCTTT.

This chain joins TRBV19 and TRBJ1-2, with a tentative D call TRBD1 (5 bases). From germline, CDR1 is LNHDA and CDR2 SQIVND (reference sequence). The V gene lost 0 bases and the J gene lost 8 bases, with 19 bases spanning the gap. This CDR3 is 16 amino acids long. The CDR3 coding sequence is TGTGCCAGTAGTATAGACCCCACAGGTATAAGCGGAGGCTACACCTTC. This translates into CASSIDPTGISGGYTF.

This clone is a singleton in its sample. CDR3 amino acids: CASSYSLVTGELFF. DNA for the CDR3: TGTGCCAGCAGTTACTCGCTGGTCACCGGGGAGCTGTTTTTT. The genes are TRBV6-5 and TRBJ2-2; no clear D gene. The CDR3 covers 14 residues. V was clipped by 0 bases and J by 4 bases, with 6 bases between them. Germline V gene sequence: CDR1 MNHEY, CDR2 SVGAGI.

The chain links TRBV9 to TRBJ1-4; a weak D match, TRBD1 (5 bases). Trimming pared 2 bases from V and 0 bases from J, leaving 8 bases between. The CDR3 runs to 15 residues. Germline V lookup: CDR1 SGDLS, CDR2 YYNGEE. This chain's CDR3 is CASSVQGSTNEKLFF. CDR3 DNA sequence: TGTGCCAGCAGCGTCCAGGGTTCAACTAATGAAAAACTGTTTTTT.

The rearrangement links TRBV6-2 or TRBV6-3 to TRBJ1-1; no reliable D call. CDR1 and CDR2 from the germline V gene are MNHEY and SVGEGT. The CDR3 totals 19 residues. Trimming cost V 5 bases and J 3 bases, with 28 bases left between them. The CDR3 DNA sequence: TGTGCCAGCAGTCATACCCTACGGAAGGGCCTAAAGGGTGACACTGAAGCTTTCTTT. This codes for CASSHTLRKGLKGDTEAFF.

The V gene is TRBV6-5, the J gene TRBJ2-7; a weak D match, TRBD1 (6 bases). CDR1 is MNHEY, CDR2 SVGAGI, per germline. The CDR3 loop spans 12 amino acids. V was shortened by 7 bases and J by 2 bases, with 9 bases between the two germline ends. CDR3 sequence reads: CASKDSTYEQYF. The CDR3 DNA is TGTGCCAGCAAGGACAGTACCTACGAGCAGTACTTC.

CDR3 coding DNA: TGTGCCAGCAGTTACTTCGGGGTGAACACCGGGGAGCTGTTTTTT. It yields the protein CASSYFGVNTGELFF. V usage is TRBV6-5 and J usage is TRBJ2-2; D perhaps matches TRBD2 (5 bases). The CDR3 length is 15 residues. Trimming pared 1 base from V and 1 base from J, leaving 7 bases between. Germline CDR1 reads MNHEY; CDR2 reads SVGAGI.

This clone was counted a single time. Its ends do not fully match the called genes, so a read error is possible. Distinct nucleotide sequences in the sample also encode this CDR3. V is TRBV7-2 and J is TRBJ2-3; D possibly uses TRBD1 or TRBD2 (6 bases each). Germline values: CDR1 SGHTA, CDR2 FQGNSA. The CDR3 runs 16 residues. The chain's CDR3 is CASSLVGGAFTDTQYF. The CDR3 DNA sequence: TGTGCCAGCAGCTTAGTGGGGGGCGCATTCACAGATACACAGTATTTT.

The genes are TRBV28 and TRBJ1-5; weak D call: TRBD1 (5 bases). The germline CDR1 and CDR2 sequences are MDHEN and SYDVKM. This CDR3 spans 15 amino acids. The V end lost 6 bases, the J end lost 1 base, and 13 bases lay between the germline ends. CDR3 coding DNA: TGTGCCAGCAGCCCTGGGGGGTTGAGCAATCAGCCCCAGCATTTT. This translates into CASSPGGLSNQPQHF.

With respect to this clone: The junction departs from germline at one end; a sequencing error may be responsible. The chain joins TRBV5-1 to TRBJ2-1; the match to TRBD1 covers 8 bases. CDR1 and CDR2 (germline): SGHRS, YFSETQ. This CDR3 spans 16 amino acids. The CDR3 loop is CASSLAVGQVNNEQFF. The CDR3 coding sequence is TGTGCCAGCAGCTTGGCCGTGGGACAGGTAAACAATGAGCAGTTCTTC.

The chain uses TRBV28 and TRBJ2-1, with D perhaps matching TRBD2 (5 bases). This CDR3 contains 12 residues. V lost 7 bases, J lost 6 bases, and 10 bases lay in between. Germline V gives CDR1 MDHEN, CDR2 SYDVKM. The CDR3 bases are TGTGCCAGCACGGGAATTGGCAATGAGCAGTTCTTC. It encodes CASTGIGNEQFF.

V usage is TRBV30 and J usage is TRBJ1-6; no definite D call. Germline CDR1 reads GTSNPN; CDR2 reads SVGIG (reference sequence). This CDR3 has 12 residues. V lost 6 bases and J 7 bases, leaving 10 bases between the germline ends. The DNA of the CDR3 is TGTGCCTGCGACATCAGGAATTCACCCCTCCACTTT. Translating it yields CACDIRNSPLHF.

The chain combines TRBV19 with TRBJ2-2; weak D call: TRBD2 (6 bases). CDR3 length: 15 amino acids. Germline V lookup: CDR1 LNHDA, CDR2 SQIVND (reference sequence). Deletions cut 5 bases from V and 6 bases from J, with 16 bases between. The CDR3 spells CASSGSGGGSGELFF. CDR3 DNA: TGTGCCAGTAGTGGTAGCGGAGGTGGGTCCGGGGAGCTGTTTTTT.

The V and J genes are TRBV6-5 and TRBJ1-1; perhaps TRBD1 as D (6 bases). Germline values: CDR1 MNHEY, CDR2 SVGAGI. This CDR3 has 14 amino acids. The V gene lost 6 bases and the J gene lost 1 base, with 12 bases spanning the gap. The DNA of the CDR3 is TGTGCCAGCAGGGGAACAGGGACGAACACTGAAGCTTTCTTT. As protein: CASRGTGTNTEAFF.

This clone was counted between two and nine times. The chain uses TRBV9 and TRBJ1-5; no definite D call. V was pared by 3 bases and J by 9 bases, with 7 bases between. Germline lookup yields CDR1 SGDLS and CDR2 YYNGEE. There are 11 residues in the CDR3. The CDR3 region is CASSDPGPQHF. In DNA, the CDR3 is TGTGCCAGCAGCGACCCCGGGCCCCAGCATTTT.

The CDR3 nucleotides read TGTGCCAGCAGTTACTCCGGGACAGGGCGAACAGATACGCAGTATTTT. Amino acids: CASSYSGTGRTDTQYF. The chain carries TRBV6-2 or TRBV6-3 and TRBJ2-3; 9 positions match TRBD1. CDR1 is MNHEY and CDR2 is SVGEGT in the germline V gene. This CDR3 contains 16 residues. V gave up 0 bases and J gave up 3 bases; unmatched junction bases: 4.

This clone is labeled medium-sized. The genes are TRBV3-1 (or the pseudogene TRBV3-2) and TRBJ2-7; TRBD2 matches at 13 bases. Trimming at V came to 4 bases and at J to 5 bases, leaving 8 bases not matched to a gene. The CDR3 runs 16 residues. Germline assignment: CDR1 LGHDT and CDR2 YNNKEL (reference sequence). CDR3 sequence: CASSPLLAGGPHEQYF. DNA for the CDR3: TGTGCCAGCAGCCCTCTACTAGCGGGGGGGCCGCACGAGCAGTACTTC.

This chain uses TRBV5-1 with TRBJ1-2, with D possibly matching TRBD1 (5 bases). The CDR3 has 14 amino acids. V was cut by 4 bases and J by 8 bases, with 18 bases left in between. Germline loops: CDR1 SGHRS, CDR2 YFSETQ. CDR3 region: CASSGGVYSSGYTF. For the CDR3, the DNA is TGCGCCAGCAGCGGGGGGGTCTATTCGTCCGGCTACACCTTC.

This chain uses TRBV6-5 with TRBJ1-4; D is undetermined. CDR1 and CDR2 (germline): MNHEY, SVGAGI. Trimming removed 8 bases from V and 5 bases from J, with 9 bases in between. The CDR3 extends over 12 amino acids. The CDR3 spells CASRSPNEKLFF. The DNA of the CDR3 is TGTGCCAGCCGTTCCCCCAATGAAAAACTGTTTTTT.

The J gene is TRBJ1-2, the V gene TRBV9; D might be TRBD1 (5 bases). Trimming removed 3 bases from V and 8 bases from J, with 11 bases in between. The CDR3 sequence is 12 residues long. Germline-derived CDR1 and CDR2 are SGDLS and YYNGEE. CDR3 region: CASSADRGGYTF. CDR3 sequence (DNA): TGTGCCAGCAGCGCCGACAGAGGGGGCTACACCTTC.

The chain joins TRBV27 to TRBJ2-7; 7 bases align to TRBD1. The germline gives CDR1 MNHEY, CDR2 SMNVEV (reference sequence). J lost 0 bases, V lost 2 bases, and 4 bases had no gene match. The CDR3 spans 15 residues. The chain's CDR3 is CASSLGDSSSYEQYF. Written as DNA, the CDR3 is TGTGCCAGCAGTTTAGGGGACAGTAGCTCCTACGAGCAGTACTTC.

The CDR3 protein is CASSLGLANTGELFF. CDR3 DNA: TGTGCCAGCAGTTTGGGACTAGCGAACACCGGGGAGCTGTTTTTT. The chain links TRBV6-5 to TRBJ2-2; 8 positions match TRBD2. Germline values: CDR1 MNHEY, CDR2 SVGAGI. Trimming cost V 4 bases and J 0 bases; bases outside gene matches: 1. CDR3 length: 15 amino acids.

As concerns this clone: This sample also contains other DNA sequences that code for the same CDR3. The J gene is TRBJ1-5, the V gene TRBV19; TRBD1 might be the D (6 bases). Germline CDR1 reads LNHDA; CDR2 reads SQIVND (reference sequence). The CDR3 spans 14 residues. V gave up 2 bases and J gave up 1 base, with 6 bases separating them. DNA for the CDR3: TGTGCCAGTAGTATACAGGGGAGCAATCAGCCCCAGCATTTT. Residues: CASSIQGSNQPQHF.

The chain employs TRBV4-2 and TRBJ1-1; D not certain. Looked up from germline, CDR1 is LGHNA and CDR2 is YNFKEQ. Trimming cost V 0 bases and J 1 base, with 12 bases left between them. The CDR3 totals 16 residues. For the CDR3, the DNA is TGTGCCAGCAGCCAAGATAGGAGTCGAGGGAACACTGAAGCTTTCTTT. Residues: CASSQDRSRGNTEAFF.

The CDR3 DNA is TGTGCCATCAGTGGGGGACCTAATGAGCAGTTCTTC. This encodes CAISGGPNEQFF. This sequence joins TRBV10-3 and TRBJ2-1; perhaps D is TRBD1 or TRBD2 (5 bases each). The CDR3 covers 12 residues. The germline V and J ends were trimmed by 4 bases and 7 bases, with 8 bases remaining between them. Germline CDR1 is ENHRY and CDR2 is SYGVKD.

The V call is TRBV24-1, the J call TRBJ2-5, with 8 bases matching TRBD2. The trim removed 3 bases at V and 2 bases at J, leaving 4 bases unmatched. The CDR3 has 15 amino acids. The germline CDR1 and CDR2 sequences are KGHDR and SFDVKD. In nucleotides, the CDR3 is TGTGCCACCAGTGATGGGACTAGGTGGCAAGAGACCCAGTACTTC. Its protein product is CATSDGTRWQETQYF.